This T cell receptor beta chain was found in a study of post-analysis software for immune sequencing data. The study's findings and limits: A significant reduction in normalized Chao1 diversity was observed in multiple sclerosis patients versus controls. Compared with controls, patients had more of about five TRBV segments, including TRBV5-6, TRBV5-1 and TRBV20-1.

Carried by the TCR beta cDNA libraries were unique molecular identifiers. TCRdb itself ran the PCR reads through MiXCR, one entry per CDR3 protein. The sample holds roughly 800,000 distinct CDR3 sequences, 40% to 55% seen once. This clonotype has just a few counts. Its antigen is undetermined. Germline V gene data show CDR1 as DFQATT and CDR2 as SNEGSKA (reference sequence). V shed 0 bases and J shed 8 bases, with 19 bases lying between them. The CDR3 length is 15 residues. The sequencing sample was made of blood. This sequence originates from a girl aged 5-17 years with multiple sclerosis. The chain recombines TRBV20-1 with TRBJ1-2; no firm D call. CDR3 in amino acids: CSARDQLEGAGGYTF. CDR3 DNA: TGCAGTGCTAGAGATCAGCTTGAGGGCGCAGGCGGCTACACCTTC.